This TCR beta chain was sequenced in a study of shared clonotypes between healthy human individuals. For the study at large: Three plates were used per donor for CD4 naive, three for CD4 memory, two for CD8 naive and one for CD8 memory. Study results and caveats: It was the non-shared clonotypes that had lower generation probabilities than clonotypes shared by all four donors.

Data came from immunoSEQ multiplex PCR; TCRdb stores just in-frame clones and leaves some out. The data contain around 1 million clones, about 80% of them singletons. For this clone: Antigen specificity is unknown.

The J segment lost 6 bases and the V segment lost 4 bases, leaving 6 bases of the junction unmatched. Germline V gene data show CDR1 as GTSNPN and CDR2 as SVGIG (reference sequence). The CDR3 is 14 amino acids. The source of this sequence is a man aged 18 to 30 in good health. The chain links TRBV30 to TRBJ1-6; the match to TRBD1 covers 7 bases. Material for sequencing was memory CD4+ T cells sorted from blood. Subset described: CD45RA-negative fraction. CDR3 in amino acids: CAWTNRGSNSPLHF. Here the CDR3 DNA reads TGTGCCTGGACCAACAGGGGATCTAATTCACCCCTCCACTTT.